This T cell receptor (beta chain) was retrieved from a study of a mutant IDH1 vaccine in newly diagnosed glioma. Study details: Sex among treated patients split about 62% male, around 40% female; mean age was roughly 42 years. Therapy received beforehand was radiotherapy, temozolomide, or both, with most patients given both.

Here immunoSEQ multiplex PCR was the method, and the copy in TCRdb shows in-frame clones only, minus some. The repertoire consists of about 66,000 clones, with approximately 86% occurring once and the leading ten covering over 2.5%. Indicated time point: baseline, week 1 (first vaccination visit). Documented treatment: pre-vaccination baseline after standard-of-care therapy. Astrocytomas that were new, WHO grade 3 or 4, IDH1-mutant and ATRX-lost were present in the donors. The V end was cut by 6 bases, the J end by 5 bases, with 17 bases between. The CDR3 has 14 residues. Germline CDR1 is MNHEY and CDR2 is SVGAGI.

The chain uses TRBV6-5 and TRBJ2-7, with D maybe TRBD1 (5 bases). Sequencing was performed on PBMCs, taken from a glioma patient treated with radiotherapy, temozolomide or both. The receptor was isolated from a man younger than 40 with glioma. In DNA, the CDR3 is TGTGCCAGCAGAGAGACAGAGTTGGTCCACGAGCAGTACTTC. Its translation is CASRETELVHEQYF.